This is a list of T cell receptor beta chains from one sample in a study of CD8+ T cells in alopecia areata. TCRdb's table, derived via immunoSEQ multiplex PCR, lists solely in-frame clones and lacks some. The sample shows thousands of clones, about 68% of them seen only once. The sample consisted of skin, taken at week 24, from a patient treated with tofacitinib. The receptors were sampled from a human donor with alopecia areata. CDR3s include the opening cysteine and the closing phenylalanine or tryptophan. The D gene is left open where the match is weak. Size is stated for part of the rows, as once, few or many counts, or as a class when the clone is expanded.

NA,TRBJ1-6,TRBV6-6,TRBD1,CASRQGGSPLHF,TGTGCCAGCAGGCAGGGGGGTTCACCCCTCCACTTT
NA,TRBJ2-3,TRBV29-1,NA,CSVSSVGVISADTQYF,TGCAGCGTTTCCAGCGTCGGGGTTATTAGCGCAGATACGCAGTATTTT
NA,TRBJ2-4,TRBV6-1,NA,CASSPRGAKNIQYF,TGTGCCAGCAGTCCCAGGGGAGCCAAAAACATTCAGTACTTC
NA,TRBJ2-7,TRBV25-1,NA,CASSESPRGSEQYF,TGTGCCAGCAGTGAATCCCCGAGAGGGTCTGAGCAGTACTTC
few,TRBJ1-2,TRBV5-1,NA,CASRKGDLYGYTF,TGCGCCAGCAGAAAGGGAGACCTGTATGGCTACACCTTC
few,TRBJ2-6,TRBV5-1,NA,CASSLAGELGAGANVLTF,TGCGCCAGCAGCTTGGCAGGTGAACTCGGCGCTGGGGCCAACGTCCTGACTTTC
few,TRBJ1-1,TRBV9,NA,CASSVDDIPEAFF,TGTGCCAGCAGCGTAGATGATATCCCTGAAGCTTTCTTT
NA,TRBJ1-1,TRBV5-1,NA,CASSLRRGATEAFF,TGCGCCAGCAGCCTGAGGCGGGGGGCGACTGAAGCTTTCTTT
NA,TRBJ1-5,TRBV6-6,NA,CASRGGFGQPQHF,TGTGCCAGCAGGGGCGGGTTCGGACAGCCCCAGCATTTT
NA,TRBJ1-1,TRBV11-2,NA,CASSLWTMNTEAFF,TGTGCCAGCAGCTTGTGGACCATGAACACTGAAGCTTTCTTT
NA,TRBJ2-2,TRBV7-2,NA,CASSLRPTNTGELFF,TGTGCCAGCAGCTTAAGACCGACGAACACCGGGGAGCTGTTTTTT
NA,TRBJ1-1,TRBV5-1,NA,CASSLEEFTEAFF,TGCGCCAGCAGCTTGGAGGAATTCACTGAAGCTTTCTTT
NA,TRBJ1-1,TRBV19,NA,CASSPRNRGPTEAFF,TGTGCCAGTAGTCCCCGGAATCGGGGGCCGACTGAAGCTTTCTTT
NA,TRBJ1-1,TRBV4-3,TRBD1,CASSRASRRDRGSPEAFF,TGCGCCAGCAGCCGAGCTTCCCGACGGGACAGGGGGTCCCCTGAAGCTTTCTTT
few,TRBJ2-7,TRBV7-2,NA,CASSLTQGVQYF,TGTGCCAGCAGCCTAACACAGGGTGTGCAGTACTTC
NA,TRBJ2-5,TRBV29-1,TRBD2,CSVAPLAGGQETQYF,TGCAGCGTTGCCCCCCTAGCGGGGGGGCAAGAGACCCAGTACTTC
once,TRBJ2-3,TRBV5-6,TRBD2,CASSLAGGTRGTDTQYF,TGTGCCAGCAGCTTGGCCGGGGGGACCCGGGGCACAGATACGCAGTATTTT
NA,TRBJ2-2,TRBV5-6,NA,CASSLVGIANTGELFF,TGTGCCAGCAGCTTGGTCGGGATCGCGAACACCGGGGAGCTGTTTTTT
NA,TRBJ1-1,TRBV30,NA,CAWSDPGNFEAFF,TGTGCCTGGAGTGACCCGGGAAACTTTGAAGCTTTCTTT
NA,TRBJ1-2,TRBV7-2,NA,CASSLRGNYGYTF,TGTGCCAGCAGCTTGAGGGGAAACTATGGCTACACCTTC
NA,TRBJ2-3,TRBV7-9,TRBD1,CASSFRTGGLDTQYF,TGTGCCAGCAGCTTTCGGACAGGGGGACTGGATACGCAGTATTTT
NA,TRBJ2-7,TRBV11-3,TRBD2,CASSSLAGGRKGVYEQYF,TGTGCCAGCAGCTCCCTAGCGGGGGGCCGGAAGGGGGTCTACGAGCAGTACTTC
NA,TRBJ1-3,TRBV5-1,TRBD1,CASSLPDREDGNTIYF,TGCGCCAGCAGTCTACCCGACAGGGAAGATGGAAACACCATATATTTT
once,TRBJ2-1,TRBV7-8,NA,CASSPPRRMGNEQFF,TGTGCCAGCAGCCCACCTCGCCGGATGGGGAATGAGCAGTTCTTC
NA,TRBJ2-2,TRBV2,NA,CASKEQGPTGELFF,TGTGCCAGCAAGGAACAGGGTCCCACCGGGGAGCTGTTTTTT
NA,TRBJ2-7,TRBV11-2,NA,CASSLGGSWDEQYF,TGTGCCAGCAGCTTAGGAGGGTCGTGGGACGAGCAGTACTTC
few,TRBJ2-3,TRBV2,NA,CASSDRASGDTQYF,TGTGCCAGCAGTGACCGGGCCTCGGGGGATACGCAGTATTTT
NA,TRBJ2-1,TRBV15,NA,CATSRGTYNEQFF,TGTGCCACCAGCAGAGGAACTTACAATGAGCAGTTCTTC
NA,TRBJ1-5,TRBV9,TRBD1,CASSADPGTGDQPQHF,TGTGCCAGCAGCGCAGATCCCGGGACAGGGGATCAGCCCCAGCATTTT
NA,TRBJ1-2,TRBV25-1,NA,CASSDHQYGYTF,TGTGCCAGCAGTGACCACCAATATGGCTACACCTTC
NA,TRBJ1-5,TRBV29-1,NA,CSVDIGRQGNQPQHF,TGCAGCGTTGATATCGGGCGGCAGGGCAATCAGCCCCAGCATTTT
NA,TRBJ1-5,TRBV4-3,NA,CASSQDRGSNQPQHF,TGCGCCAGCAGCCAAGATCGGGGTAGCAATCAGCCCCAGCATTTT
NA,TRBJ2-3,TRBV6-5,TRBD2,CASSPAGGPTDTQYF,TGTGCCAGCAGTCCAGCGGGGGGTCCTACAGATACGCAGTATTTT
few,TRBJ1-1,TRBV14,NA,CASSQVGIAPEAFF,TGTGCCAGCAGCCAAGTTGGTATAGCCCCTGAAGCTTTCTTT
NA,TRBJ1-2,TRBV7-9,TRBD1,CASSPTGEGYTF,TGTGCCAGCAGCCCGACAGGGGAAGGCTACACCTTC
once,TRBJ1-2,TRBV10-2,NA,CASSGGGNYGYTF,TGCGCCAGCAGTGGAGGAGGCAACTATGGCTACACCTTC
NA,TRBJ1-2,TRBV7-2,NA,CASSLFGRAGYTF,TGTGCCAGCAGCTTATTTGGCAGGGCCGGCTACACCTTC
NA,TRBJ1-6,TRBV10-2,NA,CASSEQGDNSPLYF,TGCGCCAGCAGTGAGCAGGGTGACAATTCACCCCTCTACTTT
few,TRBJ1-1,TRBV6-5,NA,CASKGEAAYTEAFF,TGTGCCAGCAAGGGAGAGGCGGCATACACTGAAGCTTTCTTT
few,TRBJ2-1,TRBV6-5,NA,CASSFAGSSYNEQFF,TGTGCCAGCAGTTTCGCGGGTTCCTCCTACAATGAGCAGTTCTTC
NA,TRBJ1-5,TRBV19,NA,CASSIGGGSNQPQHF,TGTGCCAGTAGTATAGGGGGAGGGAGCAATCAGCCCCAGCATTTT
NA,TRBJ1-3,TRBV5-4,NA,CASSLSTASGNTIYF,TGTGCCAGCAGTCTTTCCACGGCCTCTGGAAACACCATATATTTT
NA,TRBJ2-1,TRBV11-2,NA,CASRQRGDEQFF,TGTGCCAGCAGACAGAGGGGGGATGAGCAGTTCTTC
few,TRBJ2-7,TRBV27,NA,CASSQGLSYEQYF,TGTGCCAGCAGTCAAGGGTTATCCTACGAGCAGTACTTC
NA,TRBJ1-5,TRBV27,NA,CASSGQLGNQPQHF,TGTGCCAGCAGTGGACAGCTGGGGAATCAGCCCCAGCATTTT
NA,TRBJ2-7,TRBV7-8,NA,CASSLVESYEQYF,TGTGCCAGCAGCTTAGTAGAGAGCTACGAGCAGTACTTC
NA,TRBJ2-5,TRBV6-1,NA,CASSEEMGRETQYF,TGTGCCAGCAGTGAAGAAATGGGGCGCGAGACCCAGTACTTC
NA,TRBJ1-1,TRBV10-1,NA,CASSETGRDTEAFF,TGCGCCAGCAGTGAGACAGGTCGTGACACTGAAGCTTTCTTT
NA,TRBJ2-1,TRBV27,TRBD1,CASGGQGVYEQFF,TGTGCCAGCGGGGGACAGGGGGTCTATGAGCAGTTCTTC
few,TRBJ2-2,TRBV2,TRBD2,CASNRGVGELFF,TGTGCCAGCAATCGGGGGGTCGGGGAGCTGTTTTTT
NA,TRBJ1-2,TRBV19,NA,CASTPYILEGVSGYTF,NA
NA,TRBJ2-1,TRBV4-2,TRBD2,CASSQGLADYNEQFF,TGTGCCAGCAGCCAAGGACTAGCGGATTACAATGAGCAGTTCTTC
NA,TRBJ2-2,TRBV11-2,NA,CASSLGLRQNTGELFF,TGTGCCAGCAGCTTAGGTCTTCGGCAGAACACCGGGGAGCTGTTTTTT
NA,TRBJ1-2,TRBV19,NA,CASSPSYGYTF,TGTGCCAGTAGTCCGTCCTATGGCTACACCTTC
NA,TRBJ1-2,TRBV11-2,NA,CASSSITGLGGYTF,TGTGCCAGCAGCTCGATAACAGGCCTCGGGGGCTACACCTTC
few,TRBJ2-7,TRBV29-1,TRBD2,CSVVAAGGPRSYEQYF,TGCAGCGTCGTAGCAGCGGGGGGCCCCCGTTCCTACGAGCAGTACTTC
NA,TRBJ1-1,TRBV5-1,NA,CASSYENNLFRATEAFF,TGCGCCAGCAGCTACGAGAACAATCTGTTCAGGGCCACTGAAGCTTTCTTT